This TCR beta chain appears in the sequencing data of a study of post-analysis software for immune sequencing data. Study at large: Disease trajectories encompassed relapsing-remitting, secondary progressive and progressive-relapsing multiple sclerosis. Study-wide findings and caveats: Significantly decreased normalized Chao1 diversity was recorded for multiple sclerosis patients relative to controls. Relative to controls, patients had about five TRBV segments at higher frequency, with TRBV5-6, TRBV5-1 and TRBV20-1 among these.

Losses at the gene ends were 4 bases for V and 7 bases for J; bases not matched to a gene: 10. Germline V gives CDR1 MNHNS, CDR2 SASEGT. This CDR3 is 16 amino acids long. TCR beta libraries were prepared from cDNA with unique molecular identifiers. TCRdb fed the PCR reads into MiXCR, producing one record per CDR3 protein. The repertoire includes approximately 180,000 distinct CDR3 sequences, approximately 31% of them detected once, and about 1.4% sits in the top ten. This clonotype was detected only a few times. Its antigen is not identified. Material for sequencing was blood. The V and J genes are TRBV6-1 and TRBJ2-1; 10 bases match TRBD1. This sequence was found in a girl aged 10 to 17 with multiple sclerosis. The CDR3 sequence: CASSGQRQGAENEQFF. The CDR3 bases are TGTGCCAGCAGTGGGCAGAGACAGGGGGCTGAGAATGAGCAGTTCTTC.